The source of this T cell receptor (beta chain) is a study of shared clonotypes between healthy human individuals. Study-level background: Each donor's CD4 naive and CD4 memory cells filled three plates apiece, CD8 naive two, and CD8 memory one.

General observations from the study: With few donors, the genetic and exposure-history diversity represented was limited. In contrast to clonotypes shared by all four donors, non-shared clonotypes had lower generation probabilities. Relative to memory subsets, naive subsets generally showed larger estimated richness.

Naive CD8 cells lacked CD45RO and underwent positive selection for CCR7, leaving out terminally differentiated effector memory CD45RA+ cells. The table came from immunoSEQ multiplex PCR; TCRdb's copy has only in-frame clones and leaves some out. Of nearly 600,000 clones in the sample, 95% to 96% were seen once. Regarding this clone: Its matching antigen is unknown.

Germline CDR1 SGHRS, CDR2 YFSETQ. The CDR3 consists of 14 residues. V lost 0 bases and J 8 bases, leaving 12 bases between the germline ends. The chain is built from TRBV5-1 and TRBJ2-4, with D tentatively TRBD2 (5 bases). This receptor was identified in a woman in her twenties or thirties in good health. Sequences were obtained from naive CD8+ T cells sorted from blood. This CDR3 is CASSLEPGIYIQYF. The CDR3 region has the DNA TGCGCCAGCAGCTTGGAACCCGGGATTTACATTCAGTACTTC. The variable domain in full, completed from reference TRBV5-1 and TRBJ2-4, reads KAGVTQTPRYLIKTRGQQVTLSCSPISGHRSVSWYQQTPGQGLQFLFEYFSETQRNKGNFPGRFSGRQFSNSRSEMNVSTLELGDSALYLCASSLEPGIYIQYFGAGTRLSVL.